The TCR beta chain described here comes from a study of identical twins. Study-level points and caveats: While abundant cord blood beta clonotypes carried fewer insertions, memory repertoires showed no such pattern. Out-of-frame TCR alpha sharing in monozygotic twins exceeded recombination model predictions.

Details on this clonotype: The target antigen is unknown. A read error may account for a junction end that differs from germline.

The CDR3 length is 18 residues. Germline CDR1 reads KGHDR; CDR2 reads SFDVKD. A universal primer site was incorporated via template switching, and the cDNA contained unique molecular identifiers. TCRdb analysed the 5' RACE reads with MiXCR anew, one entry per CDR3 protein. The data contain about 340,000 distinct CDR3 sequences, around 9.7% of them singletons. The sequencing input was naive T cells sorted from blood. The J gene is TRBJ2-1, the V gene TRBV24-1, with a tentative D call TRBD2 (6 bases). The clonotype was recovered from a woman between 50 and 59 years old in good health. The CDR3 loop reads CAASDSLLYSGSYNEQFF. CDR3 DNA sequence: TGTGCCGCCAGTGATTCGCTGTTGTATAGCGGCAGTTACAATGAGCAGTTCTTC.